This T cell receptor beta chain was captured by sequencing in a study of blood T cell repertoires in COVID-19. Looking at the study overall: Donors in the United States, Italy and Spain gave samples during acute or convalescent COVID-19. The cDNA or gDNA used as material had been derived from T cells, B-cell-depleted T cells, or PBMCs.

This clone was seen once. The CDR3 has 16 residues. Germline V gene data show CDR1 as SGHTA and CDR2 as FQGNSA. V gave up 4 bases and J gave up 8 bases; unmatched junction bases: 14. Per the original methods: Nucleated cell counts were estimated from reference gene primer amplification. TCRdb keeps only in-frame clones here, not all; method: immunoSEQ multiplex PCR. V and J calls plus clone size are reproduced from that table; the DNA served to infer D and trimming. The table lists 350,000 to 450,000 clones, about 89% of them singletons. The origin of this receptor is a man in his forties or fifties with acute or convalescent COVID-19. The sample was peripheral blood. The gene calls are TRBV7-2 and TRBJ1-2; 9 nucleotides agree with TRBD1. CDR3 protein: CASSSQQGAYSEGYTF. The CDR3, as DNA: TGTGCCAGCAGCTCTCAACAGGGGGCTTATAGCGAAGGCTACACCTTC.